This T cell receptor beta chain appears in the sequencing data of a study of brain T cells in children with intractable seizures (dated by TCRdb to about 2021). Regarding the research as a whole: Resected brain tissue from more than 40 pediatric epilepsy surgery cases was first screened for immune gene transcripts using a NanoString immunology panel. Among the 12 selected surgery cases, pre-surgery blood was additionally sequenced for eight, leaving four cases with brain tissue only.

What the research found in general, with its limitations: Viral specificity was inferred solely from CDR3 sequence similarity, and the HCMV serostatus of the patients was not known. Sequencing depth differed between pre- and post-surgery blood, so clones missing from the pre-surgery sample may reflect undersampling.

As concerns this clone: This receptor's antigen is unknown. Nothing much larger sits one base from this clone, and base qualities are not available.

The CDR3 measures 14 amino acids from cysteine to phenylalanine. Here the CDR3 DNA is all that survives: 42 bases in frame from base 1. Cut back by 7 bases and 7 bases, the V and J ends lie 19 bases apart. Per the germline V gene, MNHEY is the CDR1 and SVGAGI is the CDR2. This specimen's time point label, per the study, means: resected brain tissue, or blood drawn just prior to surgery. The surgery cases that showed the highest brain T cell transcript signatures were chosen for TCR beta chain sequencing of brain tissue, and of blood when it was available. Patients had been treated with at least one anti-epileptic drug before surgery. The TCR-sequenced patients were children whose drug-resistant epilepsy was caused by tuberous sclerosis complex, focal cortical dysplasia, Rasmussen encephalitis or hemimegalencephaly. Blood samples were collected immediately before the epilepsy surgery. Bulk genomic DNA was isolated from unsorted brain tissue and whole blood using the Monarch genomic DNA purification kit.

TCR beta chain sequences were generated from genomic DNA using the immunoSEQ assay. The study's processing was this. Any CDR3 sequence that did not begin with the conserved framework cysteine at position 104 was removed by hand. To get clonality, the normalized Shannon's Diversity Index was subtracted from one, giving values from 0 (maximal diversity) to 1 (oligoclonal). To check whether a given CDR3 had different frequencies in two samples, for example brain versus blood, chi-squared comparison-of-proportions tests were used. Public clonotypes were found by searching immuneACCESS, and the VDJdb browser was used to assess similarity to known antiviral clonotypes. The table comes from immuneACCESS by way of TCRdb, which keeps in-frame sequences with V and J called. Part of the clones is missing from these tables; in studies checked, under half for an unresolved V gene and the rest for unknown reasons. V, J and clone size are taken as reported in that table, and D and trimming were inferred from the DNA itself. This sample lists over 95,000 clones; under 95% were detected once. The ten largest make up more than 3% of the sample.

This sequence was found in a boy under two years old with hemimegalencephaly and intractable seizures. This chain is built from TRBV6-5 and TRBJ1-2; a tentative D call is TRBD1 (6 bases match). The sequencing used peripheral blood, collected at surgery. CDR3 region: CASTLATGSGGYTF. The DNA is TGTGCCAGCACCCTAGCCACAGGGTCGGGTGGCTACACCTTC.